Presented here are 21 T cell receptor beta chains from one specimen sequenced in a study of CD8+ T cells in alopecia areata. cDNA serving as the sequencing template came from extracted, reverse transcribed RNA. Profiling relied on immunoSEQ multiplex PCR, and the TCRdb table lists in-frame clones only, not all of them. The sample includes 95,000 to 100,000 clones, under 70% of them seen just once. The treatment denotes: oral pan-JAK inhibitor, 5-10 mg twice daily. The material was CD8+ T cells sorted from blood, obtained at week 4, from a patient treated with tofacitinib. These receptors were taken from a human donor with alopecia areata.

This chain joins TRBV9 and TRBJ1-2; D gene ambiguous. Per germline, CDR1 SGDLS and CDR2 YYNGEE. The CDR3 spans 15 residues. V gave up 0 bases and J gave up 3 bases, with 12 bases separating them. The CDR3 region is CASSVGGSLHYGYTF. CDR3 nucleotides: TGTGCCAGCAGCGTAGGCGGCAGCCTCCACTATGGCTACACCTTC. Variable domain in full (rest from reference TRBV9 and TRBJ1-2): DSGVTQTPKHLITATGQRVTLRCSPRSGDLSVYWYQQSLDQGLQFLIQYYNGEERAKGNILERFSAQQFPDLHSELNLSSLELGDSALYFCASSVGGSLHYGYTFGSGTRLTVV.

J is TRBJ2-5 and V is TRBV6-5; a weak D match, TRBD1 (6 bases). The CDR3 runs to 14 residues. Trimming took 8 bases from V and 3 from J, leaving 16 bases between them. Per the germline V gene, CDR1 is MNHEY and CDR2 is SVGAGI. In DNA, the CDR3 is TGTGCCAGCGGTTTAGGGGGATCGGAAGAGACCCAGTACTTC. It yields the protein CASGLGGSEETQYF.

The rearrangement uses TRBV21-1 and TRBJ2-7; whether TRBD2, the table's D call, matches the DNA was not checked. TRBV21-1 is classified as a pseudogene. The CDR3 covers 15 residues. The CDR3 sequence is CASSTLDAPPYEQYF. The CDR3 DNA follows: TGTGCCAGCAGCACCCTAGACGCACCCCCCTACGAGCAGTACTTC.

As for this clone: The sample contains more than one DNA sequence encoding this CDR3. The V gene is TRBV14, the J gene TRBJ2-7; 8 nucleotides align to TRBD2. Germline CDR1 is SGHDN and CDR2 is FVKESK. Germline trimming cut 1 base from V and 3 bases from J; bases unmatched to any gene: 5. The CDR3 spans 15 residues. In DNA form, the CDR3 reads TGTGCCAGCAGCCAAGGGACTAGCCTTGACTACGAGCAGTACTTC. Amino acid sequence: CASSQGTSLDYEQYF.

The chain links TRBV7-2 to TRBJ1-2; possibly TRBD1 for D (5 bases). V was shortened by 3 bases and J by 6 bases, with 17 bases between the two germline ends. In germline, CDR1 is SGHTA, CDR2 FQGNSA. CDR3 length: 15 amino acids. For the CDR3, the DNA is TGTGCCAGCAGCTTGTCGGGGCCTTTCAGCGATGGCTACACCTTC. Residues: CASSLSGPFSDGYTF.

The V call is TRBV5-1, the J call TRBJ1-1; TRBD1 is a possible D gene (5 bases). V was pared by 2 bases and J by 1 base, with 9 bases between. Germline V CDR1 and CDR2: SGHRS, YFSETQ. This CDR3 contains 14 residues. CDR3 loop: CASSFQGGNTEAFF. The CDR3, as DNA: TGCGCCAGCAGCTTTCAGGGCGGGAACACTGAAGCTTTCTTT.

The J gene is TRBJ1-5, the V gene TRBV15; no definite D call. V was shortened by 0 bases and J by 0 bases, with 9 bases between the two germline ends. Germline V gene lookup returns CDR1 LNHNV and CDR2 YYDKDF (reference sequence). The CDR3 runs 16 residues. The CDR3 loop is CATSRDITASNQPQHF. CDR3 nucleotides: TGTGCCACCAGCAGAGATATCACAGCTAGCAATCAGCCCCAGCATTTT.

The V gene is TRBV9, the J gene TRBJ2-7; a possible D gene is TRBD2 (5 bases). V lost 3 bases to trimming and J lost 5 bases, with 15 bases between them. Germline V CDR1 and CDR2: SGDLS, YYNGEE. This CDR3 is built from 14 residues. The CDR3 region is CASSAKGLRDEQYF. CDR3 nucleotide sequence: TGTGCCAGCAGCGCTAAGGGTTTGAGGGACGAGCAGTACTTC.

This sequence joins TRBV29-1 and TRBJ1-1, with D uncertain. Germline-derived CDR1 and CDR2 are SQVTM and ANQGSEA. The CDR3 contains 14 residues. The V end was cut by 3 bases, the J end by 3 bases, with 14 bases between. The CDR3 bases are TGCAGCGTTGATGCACAAGGACTCCACACTGAAGCTTTCTTT. Protein product: CSVDAQGLHTEAFF.

The rearrangement joins TRBV29-1 to TRBJ1-1; tentatively, D is TRBD1 (5 bases). Germline V gene lookup returns CDR1 SQVTM and CDR2 ANQGSEA. V was shortened by 4 bases and J by 4 bases, with 7 bases between the two germline ends. The CDR3 runs 11 residues. The CDR3 coding sequence is TGCAGCGTTGGGGGGGGCACTGAAGCTTTCTTT. Translated: CSVGGGTEAFF.

The J gene is TRBJ2-3, the V gene TRBV19; 8 bases line up with TRBD1. V was clipped by 3 bases and J by 3 bases; unmatched bases: 5. This CDR3 region has 15 residues. The germline V gene has CDR1 LNHDA and CDR2 SQIVND (reference sequence). Written as DNA, the CDR3 is TGTGCCAGTAGTATCACTGGACAGGGAACAGATACGCAGTATTTT. This encodes CASSITGQGTDTQYF.

The chain recombines TRBV2 with TRBJ2-1; unclear D gene. Trimming pared 4 bases from V and 0 bases from J, leaving 4 bases between. Germline assignment: CDR1 SNHLY and CDR2 FYNNEI. The CDR3 sequence is 13 residues long. In DNA, the CDR3 is TGTGCCAGCAGTGTACGCTCCTACAATGAGCAGTTCTTC. Translating gives CASSVRSYNEQFF.

The chain joins TRBV4-1 to TRBJ1-5; D may be TRBD1 (5 bases). CDR1 is MGHRA and CDR2 is YSYEKL in the germline V gene. Trimming stripped 0 bases from V and 0 bases from J, with 9 bases between. This CDR3 has 16 amino acids. The CDR3 protein is CASSQEDNYSNQPQHF. CDR3 DNA sequence: TGCGCCAGCAGCCAAGAGGACAATTATAGCAATCAGCCCCAGCATTTT.

The chain carries TRBV5-1 and TRBJ1-1; 8 bases map to TRBD1. V shed 5 bases and J 6 bases; nucleotides not matched to a gene: 6. The CDR3 consists of 13 residues. Germline loops: CDR1 SGHRS, CDR2 YFSETQ. The CDR3 nucleotides are TGCGCCAGCAGGGCAGGGGGCAGGGCTGAAGCTTTCTTT. Protein: CASRAGGRAEAFF.

This clone was observed a few times. The chain has TRBV5-6 and TRBJ2-5; D is undetermined. The CDR3 consists of 16 residues. Between the trimmed V and J ends, which lost 0 bases and 2 bases, there was a span of 14 bases. CDR1 and CDR2 (germline): SGHDT, YYEEEE. The DNA for the CDR3 is TGTGCCAGCAGCTTGGCCATACTTAGGAGACAAGAGACCCAGTACTTC. Its translation: CASSLAILRRQETQYF.

The chain combines TRBV15 with TRBJ1-5, with TRBD1 matching 12 bases. The CDR3 sequence is 15 residues long. Losses at the gene ends were 8 bases for V and 4 bases for J; bases not matched to a gene: 6. Germline assignment: CDR1 LNHNV and CDR2 YYDKDF (reference sequence). CDR3 sequence: CATSRDRGRNQPQHF. DNA of the CDR3: TGTGCCACCTCCCGGGACAGGGGGCGGAATCAGCCCCAGCATTTT.

The rearrangement links TRBV5-1 to TRBJ1-2; TRBD1 agrees at 8 bases. V shed 3 bases and J 4 bases; nucleotides not matched to a gene: 8. Germline V gene sequence: CDR1 SGHRS, CDR2 YFSETQ. The CDR3 is 15 residues long. The chain's CDR3 is CASSYRGQGAYGYTF. The DNA of the CDR3 is TGCGCCAGCAGCTACCGGGGGCAGGGGGCCTATGGCTACACCTTC.

The J gene is TRBJ2-7, the V gene TRBV5-4; no definite D call. V lost 2 bases and J 5 bases, leaving 14 bases between the germline ends. CDR1 is SGHNT, CDR2 YYREEE, per germline (reference sequence). The CDR3 runs 14 residues. The CDR3 nucleotides read TGTGCCAGCAGCTTCCCAGGCCCTGTGAACGAGCAGTACTTC. This sequence encodes CASSFPGPVNEQYF.

This clone has only one observation. The gene calls are TRBV27 and TRBJ2-3, with D maybe TRBD2 (6 bases). V was clipped by 5 bases and J by 0 bases, with 12 bases between them. The germline CDR1 and CDR2 sequences are MNHEY and SMNVEV (reference sequence). This CDR3 contains 15 residues. The CDR3 region is CASSPERASTDTQYF. CDR3 DNA sequence: TGTGCCAGCAGTCCCGAGCGGGCTAGCACAGATACGCAGTATTTT.

CDR3 nucleotides: TGTGCCAGTCCGATCGCACAGGACAGGAACACTGAAGCTTTCTTT. Protein product: CASPIAQDRNTEAFF. The chain uses TRBV2 and TRBJ1-1; possibly TRBD1 for D (6 bases). V lost 9 bases and J 1 base, leaving 18 bases between the germline ends. The CDR3 runs to 15 residues. Germline CDR1 reads SNHLY; CDR2 reads FYNNEI.

CDR3 loop: CASSLADNEQFF. CDR3 in DNA: TGCGCCAGCAGCTTGGCCGACAATGAGCAGTTCTTC. The chain recombines TRBV5-1 with TRBJ2-1; D unresolved. CDR3 length equals 12 residues. From germline, CDR1 is SGHRS and CDR2 YFSETQ. Deletions cut 0 bases from V and 5 bases from J, with 3 bases between.